A single sample is the source of the 4 T cell receptor beta chains below, sequenced in a study of shared clonotypes between healthy human individuals. Profiling relied on immunoSEQ multiplex PCR, and the TCRdb table lists in-frame clones only, not all of them. The table has some 480,000 clones, 79% seen once. Sequencing was done on a sample of PBMCs. The source of these receptors is a woman in her 40s in good health. Some clones in this sample may be carry-over from other donors' samples.

The V and J genes are TRBV7-2 and TRBJ2-5; D gene ambiguous. Germline-derived CDR1 and CDR2 are SGHTA and FQGNSA. The CDR3 has 14 amino acids. Trimming cost V 1 base and J 2 bases, with 8 bases left between them. The CDR3 loop is CASSLGRRQETQYF. As DNA, the CDR3 is TGTGCCAGCAGCTTAGGCAGAAGGCAAGAGACCCAGTACTTC.

In its sample, this clone was seen once. The rearrangement links TRBV9 to TRBJ1-2; maybe TRBD1 (5 bases). V was shortened by 4 bases and J by 0 bases, with 10 bases between the two germline ends. The germline V gene encodes CDR1 SGDLS and CDR2 YYNGEE. The CDR3 is made up of 14 amino acids. The CDR3 DNA sequence: TGTGCCAGCAGCCCCCGGGACCCTAACTATGGCTACACCTTC. It is translated as CASSPRDPNYGYTF.

J is TRBJ2-7 and V is TRBV27; no clear D gene. V shed 0 bases and J shed 3 bases, with 6 bases lying between them. CDR3 size: 13 residues. CDR1 MNHEY and CDR2 SMNVEV come from the germline V gene (reference sequence). For the CDR3, the DNA is TGTGCCAGCAGTTTATCCGTTAGCTACGAGCAGTACTTC. It is translated as CASSLSVSYEQYF.

V usage is TRBV15 and J usage is TRBJ2-7; TRBD2 matches 10 bases. Germline loops: CDR1 LNHNV, CDR2 YYDKDF (reference sequence). The CDR3 has 14 residues. V gave up 9 bases and J gave up 1 base; unmatched junction bases: 6. For the CDR3, the DNA is TGTGCCACGAGGACTAGCGGAGGGTCCTACGAGCAGTACTTC. Translating gives CATRTSGGSYEQYF. The whole variable domain, remainder taken from reference TRBV15 and TRBJ2-7, is DAMVIQNPRYQVTQFGKPVTLSCSQTLNHNVMYWYQQKSSQAPKLLFHYYDKDFNNEADTPDNFQSRRPNTSFCFLDIRSPGLGDTAMYLCATRTSGGSYEQYFGPGTRLTVT.